Listed below are T cell receptor beta chains from one sample, sequenced in a study of T cells in localized non-small cell lung cancer. Method: immunoSEQ multiplex PCR; TCRdb's copy keeps in-frame clones and lacks some. The sample shows about 15,000 clones, 85% to 90% of them seen only once. This specimen consisted of peripheral blood, obtained before any cancer treatment. The receptor source for this set is a woman aged 35-70 years with stage I lung adenocarcinoma. The conserved cysteine and the conserved F or W are not part of the CDR3 here. D genes are given only for firm matches.

V	length	J	D	CDR3
TRBV4-3	9	TRBJ2-5	.	ASSPPRTQY
TRBV27	17	TRBJ1-6	.	ASSLLSGRRGSRLSPLH
TRBV6-4	9	TRBJ2-2	.	DRVITGELF
TRBV11-3	11	TRBJ2-2	.	ASSKGPTGELF
TRBV9	13	TRBJ2-1	.	ASSVGGLSYNEQF
TRBV10-3	12	TRBJ2-7	.	AISESDGYYEQY
TRBV5-1	13	TRBJ1-6	.	ASSLGFGDNSPLH
TRBV10-3	15	TRBJ2-3	TRBD2	AISLTSGGFSTDTQY
TRBV7-2	12	TRBJ1-2	TRBD1	ASSAGGARGGYT
TRBV9	13	TRBJ2-1	TRBD2	ASSGDSGGLDEQF
TRBV4-1	14	TRBJ1-3	TRBD1	ASSQGVQGAGNTIY
TRBV5-6	11	TRBJ1-2	TRBD1	ASIWDRGYGYT
TRBV5-5	16	TRBJ2-7	TRBD2	ASSLLILGRGASYEQY
TRBV30	12	TRBJ1-1	.	AWSVRGGNTEAF
TRBV6-6	13	TRBJ1-4	.	ASSPVGGVGEKLF
TRBV5-5	11	TRBJ1-6	.	ASSLQLTGSLH
TRBV2	12	TRBJ2-7	TRBD1	ASSRQTGGHEQY
TRBV21-1	14	TRBJ2-1	.	ASSPPGQGALSEQF
TRBV4-2	14	TRBJ2-7	TRBD2	ASSQEAGGYSYEQY
TRBV27	14	TRBJ2-5	TRBD1	ASSLGTGYIQETQY
TRBV7-9	13	TRBJ2-1	TRBD2	ASSLGSGGASEQF
TRBV20-1	9	TRBJ1-2	.	SASPSRTAT
TRBV6-1	11	TRBJ1-2	.	ASGTGGFYGYT
TRBV6-1	12	TRBJ1-5	.	ASSDVGSNQPQH
TRBV25-1	11	TRBJ2-1	.	ASSDGSHNEQF
TRBV5-1	13	TRBJ1-5	.	ASSLSGNSNQPQH
TRBV5-6	12	TRBJ2-3	.	ASSLKNPGDTQY
TRBV27	14	TRBJ2-2	TRBD1	ASSLSRTGYTGELF
TRBV7-2	11	TRBJ2-7	.	ASSLGTFYEQY
TRBV10-3	11	TRBJ2-7	.	AIGGQPGYEQY
TRBV2	11	TRBJ1-2	.	ASSPLGGEGYT
TRBV7-8	14	TRBJ2-5	TRBD2	ASSLEGRLAGLTQY
TRBV18	17	TRBJ2-6	TRBD1	ASSPPGQKIRSGANVLT
TRBV6-5	13	TRBJ1-1	.	ASSYPERGNTEAF
TRBV5-1	9	TRBJ1-2	.	ASRFGTDLT
TRBV19	14	TRBJ1-6	TRBD1	ASSERDRGRGSPLH
TRBV10-3	9	TRBJ2-5	.	AISELETQY
TRBV6-4	13	TRBJ2-6	.	ASSEGGSGANVLT
TRBV11-2	11	TRBJ1-1	.	ASSDYENTEAF
TRBV4-1	14	TRBJ2-1	TRBD1	ASSQGRDRERNEQF
TRBV18	11	TRBJ1-2	.	ASSLQGDYGYT
TRBV7-2	13	TRBJ2-1	TRBD1	ASSHRDRVVDEQF
TRBV29-1	11	TRBJ1-3	.	SVEPRTGNTIY
TRBV6-6	11	TRBJ1-4	TRBD1	ASRGQNNEKLF
TRBV7-9	13	TRBJ1-1	TRBD1	ASSLGTGGNTEAF
TRBV4-3	11	TRBJ1-1	.	ASSQAKNTEAF
TRBV2	12	TRBJ2-5	.	ASSSGRGQETQY
TRBV5-1	17	TRBJ1-6	TRBD1	ASSSNIYRGPAQGSPLH
TRBV10-3	16	TRBJ1-1	.	AISESRAVGVGNTEAF
TRBV30	14	TRBJ1-5	TRBD1	AWSEPGTDLNQPQH
TRBV6-5	12	TRBJ2-1	.	ASSYSGPGGRQF
TRBV7-9	16	TRBJ1-1	.	ASSPGSFAPSGNTEAF
TRBV7-2	11	TRBJ1-2	.	ASSPTENYGYT
TRBV5-3	13	TRBJ2-7	.	ARPRPRRAPRGQY
TRBV29-1	11	TRBJ2-3	TRBD2	SVSGGRTDTQY
TRBV7-2	14	TRBJ2-5	TRBD2	ASSQRVAGGLETQY
TRBV2	13	TRBJ1-1	TRBD1	ASSEEEGGWTEAF
TRBV27	13	TRBJ2-7	.	ASSFLQGLSYEQY
TRBV25-1	11	TRBJ1-2	.	ASSEGELWGYT
TRBV29-1	11	TRBJ2-5	.	SVLNQGWETQY